These 23 T cell receptor beta chains originate from one sample sequenced in a study of T cells after yellow fever vaccination. TCRdb re-derived calls from the 5' RACE reads in MiXCR, one entry per CDR3 protein. The sample has about 210,000 distinct CDR3 sequences, around 3.1% seen once. The sample was CD4+ T cells sorted from PBMCs, taken 10 days after the yellow fever booster vaccination. The receptors shown here come from a man aged 18 to 29 who received the YFV17D yellow fever vaccine.

At least ten counts were recorded for this clonotype. V gene TRBV6-5 combines with J gene TRBJ1-1; perhaps TRBD1 as D (6 bases). Germline assignment: CDR1 MNHEY and CDR2 SVGAGI. The CDR3 is made up of 14 amino acids. Trimming took off 0 bases at V and 8 bases at J, with 13 bases between the two ends. The CDR3 DNA reads as TGTGCCAGCAGTTACTCCCGGGGGGCTGGGGAAGCTTTCTTT. It codes for CASSYSRGAGEAFF.

This chain joins TRBV20-1 and TRBJ2-5, with 10 bases fitting TRBD2. Losses at the gene ends were 6 bases for V and 1 base for J; bases not matched to a gene: 5. The CDR3 sequence is 14 residues long. CDR1 is DFQATT and CDR2 is SNEGSKA in the germline V gene (reference sequence). Written as DNA, the CDR3 is TGCAGTGCCCCGCTAGCGGGGGTCCAAGAGACCCAGTACTTC. This gives the protein CSAPLAGVQETQYF.

This clonotype was counted many times. The genes are TRBV12-3 or TRBV12-4 and TRBJ2-5, with 7 bases that match TRBD2. V trimming: 1 base; J trimming: 5 bases; junction bases outside the gene matches: 4. The CDR3 extends over 14 amino acids. The chain's CDR3 is CASSLGQGGETQYF. The DNA for the CDR3 is TGTGCCAGCAGTTTAGGCCAGGGAGGGGAGACCCAGTACTTC.

The sample holds a few counts of this clonotype. The J gene is TRBJ2-7, the V gene TRBV12-3 or TRBV12-4, with TRBD2 as a possible D gene (6 bases). There are 15 residues in the CDR3. V lost 6 bases to trimming and J lost 6 bases, with 21 bases between them. The CDR3 sequence: CASRATGTPGVEQYF. The DNA of the CDR3 is TGTGCCAGCAGAGCGACCGGGACCCCGGGGGTCGAGCAGTACTTC.

This clonotype was counted only a few times. This sequence joins TRBV18 and TRBJ2-1, with 9 positions matching TRBD2. CDR1 is KGHSH and CDR2 is LQKENI in the germline V gene. The CDR3 has 16 amino acids. The junction had 7 bases not matched to a gene; V was cut back by 0 bases and J by 7 bases. CDR3 coding DNA: TGTGCCAGCTCACCACCGACAGCGGGGGGCCGTAATGAGCAGTTCTTC. Protein sequence: CASSPPTAGGRNEQFF.

This clonotype was observed a few times. The chain has TRBV11-3 and TRBJ1-1; possible D gene TRBD1, 6 bases. Per germline, CDR1 SGHNT and CDR2 YENEEA. V shed 4 bases and J shed 7 bases, with 13 bases lying between them. The CDR3 totals 13 residues. CDR3 bases: TGTGCCAGCAGCTCCAGACAGGACCATGAAGCTTTCTTT. Its protein product is CASSSRQDHEAFF.

This clonotype was counted at least ten times. This chain uses TRBV20-1 with TRBJ2-7; no clear D gene. The CDR3 spans 11 residues. V lost 3 bases and J lost 5, with 8 bases in between. The germline gives CDR1 DFQATT, CDR2 SNEGSKA (reference sequence). The CDR3 spells CSARGDNEQYF. CDR3 bases: TGCAGTGCTAGGGGTGACAACGAGCAGTACTTC.

This clonotype was seen only a few times. This chain joins TRBV30 and TRBJ1-2; D not resolved. The V and J ends lost 0 bases and 5 bases respectively, with 7 bases between them. CDR1 is GTSNPN, CDR2 SVGIG, per germline (reference sequence). The CDR3 loop spans 12 amino acids. The CDR3 reads CAWSVDPYGYTF. The CDR3 DNA reads as TGTGCCTGGAGTGTAGACCCTTATGGCTACACCTTC. The variable domain in full, completed from reference TRBV30 and TRBJ1-2, reads SQTIHQWPATLVQPVGSPLSLECTVEGTSNPNLYWYRQAAGRGLQLLFYSVGIGQISSEVPQNLSASRPQDRQFILSSKKLLLSDSGFYLCAWSVDPYGYTFGSGTRLTVV.

This clonotype was counted many times. V usage is TRBV7-2 and J usage is TRBJ2-3; unclear D gene. Trimming left V 5 bases short and J 3 bases short, with 9 bases between. CDR1 is SGHTA, CDR2 FQGNSA, per germline. The CDR3 is 13 amino acids. The CDR3 region is CASSSPETDTQYF. The CDR3 DNA reads TGTGCCAGCAGCAGCCCAGAGACAGATACGCAGTATTTT.

This clonotype was detected many times. The chain employs TRBV4-2 and TRBJ2-3; D perhaps matches TRBD2 (6 bases). The ends were cut back, 5 bases at V and 4 bases at J, with 16 bases in the middle. The germline gives CDR1 LGHNA, CDR2 YNFKEQ. The CDR3 is 15 residues long. CDR3 loop: CASSFGGPTPDTQYF. The CDR3 nucleotides read TGTGCCAGCAGCTTCGGGGGACCCACTCCAGATACGCAGTATTTT.

The V and J genes are TRBV5-1 and TRBJ2-1; no reliable D call. This CDR3 is built from 13 residues. CDR1 and CDR2 from the germline V gene are SGHRS and YFSETQ. Trimming took 1 base from V and 8 from J, leaving 10 bases between them. The CDR3 region is CASSLRNKDEQFF. DNA of the CDR3: TGCGCCAGCAGCTTGCGAAATAAGGATGAGCAGTTCTTC.

This clonotype was seen a few times. The rearrangement uses TRBV5-4 and TRBJ2-7; D is undetermined. The CDR3 runs to 13 residues. The germline V and J ends were trimmed by 3 bases and 2 bases, with 9 bases remaining between them. Germline CDR1 reads SGHNT; CDR2 reads YYREEE (reference sequence). Here the CDR3 reads CASSSYPAYEQYV. The CDR3 DNA sequence: TGTGCCAGCAGCTCATACCCAGCCTACGAGCAGTACGTC.

In its sample, this clonotype was seen a few times. This chain joins TRBV20-1 and TRBJ2-1; 8 bases are a match to TRBD2. CDR1 is DFQATT, CDR2 SNEGSKA, per germline (reference sequence). V shed 7 bases, J shed 7 bases, and the junction held 12 bases outside the gene matches. CDR3 length: 14 residues. In DNA, the CDR3 is TGCAGTGGGGCGAGCGGGGGCCGGGGGAATGAGCAGTTCTTC. Protein: CSGASGGRGNEQFF.

This clonotype was counted ten times or more. This chain uses TRBV5-1 with TRBJ2-1; 10 bases are a match to TRBD2. Germline V lookup: CDR1 SGHRS, CDR2 YFSETQ. After removal of 1 base from V and 7 bases from J, the junction contained 11 bases not matched to a gene. This CDR3 region has 17 residues. CDR3 nucleotides: TGCGCCAGCAGCTTGTCAGCGGGGGGGCTCAGCGGTAATGAGCAGTTCTTC. Translating it yields CASSLSAGGLSGNEQFF.

This clonotype was counted ten times or more. The chain combines TRBV5-1 with TRBJ1-6, with unresolved D. The V gene's germline CDR1 is SGHRS and CDR2 YFSETQ. The CDR3 spans 15 residues. V was trimmed by 4 bases and J by 8 bases, leaving 16 bases between them. The CDR3 sequence: CASSERTGIDSPLHF. The CDR3 DNA is TGCGCCAGCAGCGAACGGACGGGGATTGATTCACCCCTCCACTTT.

This clonotype has a count of ten or more. The CDR3 DNA reads as TGTGCCAGCAGGTTAGTTGAGAGCACTGAAGCTTTCTTT. Encoded protein: CASRLVESTEAFF. The chain employs TRBV25-1 and TRBJ1-1; D not resolved. Between the trimmed V and J ends, which lost 6 bases and 4 bases, there was a span of 12 bases. Germline V lookup: CDR1 MGHDK, CDR2 SYGVNS. CDR3 length equals 13 residues. Variable domain in full (rest from reference TRBV25-1 and TRBJ1-1): EADIYQTPRYLVIGTGKKITLECSQTMGHDKMYWYQQDPGMELHLIHYSYGVNSTEKGDLSSESTVSRIRTEHFPLTLESARPSHTSQYLCASRLVESTEAFFGQGTRLTVV.

This clonotype was picked up many times. This rearrangement joins TRBV7-2 to TRBJ1-2; 7 bases align to TRBD1. This CDR3 is built from 13 residues. The V gene's germline CDR1 is SGHTA and CDR2 FQGNSA. The junction had 7 bases not matched to a gene; V was cut back by 4 bases and J by 8 bases. CDR3 DNA: TGTGCCAGCAGCTCCGCAAACAGGGGCGGCTACACCTTC. Amino acid sequence: CASSSANRGGYTF.

V is TRBV20-1 and J is TRBJ1-1, with 8 bases aligning to TRBD1. Losses at the gene ends were 1 base for V and 4 bases for J; bases not matched to a gene: 5. The CDR3 covers 14 residues. CDR1 is DFQATT and CDR2 is SNEGSKA in the germline V gene (reference sequence). In nucleotides, the CDR3 is TGCAGTGCTAGAGCAGGGGGCCTGACCACTGAAGCTTTCTTT. Translated: CSARAGGLTTEAFF.

This rearrangement joins TRBV20-1 to TRBJ2-4; D tentatively reads TRBD1 or TRBD2 (6 bases each). This CDR3 has 17 amino acids. CDR1 and CDR2 (germline): DFQATT, SNEGSKA (reference sequence). The germline V and J ends were trimmed by 2 bases and 1 base, with 18 bases remaining between them. CDR3 sequence (DNA): TGCAGTGCTAGAACTCCCGCGGGGCAGGGGGCCAAAAACATTCAGTACTTC. Its protein is CSARTPAGQGAKNIQYF.

This clonotype was found many times. The rearrangement links TRBV5-1 to TRBJ1-1; TRBD1 aligns across 8 bases. The CDR3 has 15 residues. V was pared by 0 bases and J by 1 base, with 2 bases of the junction left unmatched. CDR1 is SGHRS, CDR2 YFSETQ, per germline. The CDR3 bases are TGCGCCAGCAGCTTGGCCCAGGGGGCGAACACTGAAGCTTTCTTT. This codes for CASSLAQGANTEAFF.

The CDR3 reads CASSLVVRSYNEQFF. DNA for the CDR3: TGTGCCAGCAGTTTAGTGGTACGCTCCTACAATGAGCAGTTCTTC. The chain employs TRBV27 and TRBJ2-1; no reliable D call. Looked up from germline, CDR1 is MNHEY and CDR2 is SMNVEV (reference sequence). V was clipped by 2 bases and J by 0 bases, with 8 bases between them. The CDR3 has 15 amino acids.

The chain combines TRBV29-1 with TRBJ2-7; D is unresolved. Per the germline V gene, CDR1 is SQVTM and CDR2 is ANQGSEA. The ends were cut back, 5 bases at V and 3 bases at J, with 8 bases in the middle. This CDR3 comprises 11 residues. This CDR3 reads CSVSQNYEQYF. Written as DNA, the CDR3 is TGCAGCGTTAGTCAGAACTACGAGCAGTACTTC.

This clonotype showed up just a few times. CDR3 protein: CASSLYRVSGGYTF. The CDR3 DNA is TGTGCCAGCAGCTTATACAGGGTTTCGGGCGGCTACACCTTC. The rearrangement uses TRBV7-2 and TRBJ1-2; tentatively, D is TRBD1 (6 bases). Looked up from germline, CDR1 is SGHTA and CDR2 is FQGNSA. The CDR3 is made up of 14 amino acids. V was clipped by 2 bases and J by 8 bases, with 15 bases between them.